Following are 27 T cell receptor beta chains from one sample sequenced in a study of blood T cell repertoires in COVID-19. Clones were read by immunoSEQ multiplex PCR, and TCRdb kept only the in-frame ones, dropping some. The data hold some 200,000 clones, with about 88% observed a single time. Sequencing used peripheral blood. The receptors were gathered from a man aged 30 to 39 with active or convalescent COVID-19.

This clone was observed a single time. The chain uses TRBV4-1 and TRBJ1-1; D gene unclear. The CDR3 spans 16 residues. Per germline, CDR1 MGHRA and CDR2 YSYEKL. Trimming pared 1 base from V and 6 bases from J, leaving 18 bases between. The CDR3 sequence is CASSQGAGRWEPEAFF. The CDR3 bases are TGCGCCAGCAGCCAAGGTGCGGGCAGGTGGGAGCCTGAAGCTTTCTTT.

V is TRBV30 and J is TRBJ2-3, with D perhaps matching TRBD1 (5 bases). Trimming removed 4 bases from V and 4 bases from J, with 12 bases in between. This CDR3 contains 13 residues. The germline CDR1 and CDR2 sequences are GTSNPN and SVGIG (reference sequence). Here the CDR3 reads CAWTRDDPDTQYF. For the CDR3, the DNA is TGTGCCTGGACCAGGGATGACCCAGATACGCAGTATTTT.

The chain combines TRBV2 with TRBJ2-6, with TRBD1 matching 7 bases. The trim removed 8 bases at V and 0 bases at J, leaving 1 base unmatched. The germline V gene encodes CDR1 SNHLY and CDR2 FYNNEI. The CDR3 is 14 residues long. CDR3 nucleotide sequence: TGTGCCAGCGCAGGGGGCTCTGGGGCCAACGTCCTGACTTTC. It yields the protein CASAGGSGANVLTF. Full variable domain (remainder filled in from reference TRBV2 and TRBJ2-6): EPEVTQTPSHQVTQMGQEVILRCVPISNHLYFYWYRQILGQKVEFLVSFYNNEISEKSEIFDDQFSVERPDGSNFTLKIRSTKLEDSAMYFCASAGGSGANVLTFGAGSRLTVL.

Turning to this clone: The junction and the germline gene differ at one end; a read error may be behind it. This sequence joins TRBV3-1 (or the pseudogene TRBV3-2) and TRBJ1-1; the D gene is possibly TRBD1 (6 bases). The length of the CDR3 is 13 residues. CDR1 and CDR2 from the germline V gene are LGHDT and YNNKEL (reference sequence). CDR3 in amino acids: CASSNHDRPAPLF. The CDR3, as DNA: TGTGCCAGCAGCAACCACGACAGGCCCGCCCCACTCTTT.

The gene calls are TRBV27 and TRBJ1-1; 7 nucleotides align to TRBD1. From germline, CDR1 is MNHEY and CDR2 SMNVEV (reference sequence). CDR3 size: 17 residues. V shed 5 bases and J 5 bases; nucleotides not matched to a gene: 17. The CDR3 is CASSRGTVSGEATEAFF. CDR3 nucleotide sequence: TGTGCCAGCAGTAGAGGGACAGTATCTGGGGAAGCTACTGAAGCTTTCTTT.

The chain employs TRBV30 and TRBJ2-5, with D tentatively TRBD2 (7 bases). Trimming took 5 bases from V and 3 from J, leaving 16 bases between them. The CDR3 is 14 amino acids. Germline CDR1 reads GTSNPN; CDR2 reads SVGIG (reference sequence). CDR3 sequence: CAWGRGTTEETQYF. CDR3 DNA sequence: TGTGCCTGGGGGAGGGGGACTACTGAAGAGACCCAGTACTTC. Filled out from reference TRBV30 and TRBJ2-5, the complete variable domain reads SQTIHQWPATLVQPVGSPLSLECTVEGTSNPNLYWYRQAAGRGLQLLFYSVGIGQISSEVPQNLSASRPQDRQFILSSKKLLLSDSGFYLCAWGRGTTEETQYFGPGTRLLVL.

This clone appeared a single time. The rearrangement joins TRBV6-1 to TRBJ2-7, with D possibly matching TRBD2 (5 bases). Trimming removed 3 bases at V and 3 bases at J, with 6 bases between. The CDR3 loop spans 12 amino acids. From germline, CDR1 is MNHNS and CDR2 SASEGT. The CDR3 region has the DNA TGTGCCAGCAGTGAGAGCGGCTACGAGCAGTACTTC. Translation gives CASSESGYEQYF.

V is TRBV19 and J is TRBJ1-1; D gene uncertain. The germline V and J ends were trimmed by 9 bases and 3 bases, with 20 bases remaining between them. Per germline, CDR1 LNHDA and CDR2 SQIVND (reference sequence). The CDR3 runs to 15 residues. The DNA for the CDR3 is TGTGCCAGCGCCCCGTTCAGTGGCATCGACACTGAAGCTTTCTTT. Translating gives CASAPFSGIDTEAFF.

In DNA form, the CDR3 reads TGTGCCAGCAGCCTTCTCTCTGATACGCAGTATTTT. Translating it yields CASSLLSDTQYF. The V gene is TRBV11-2, the J gene TRBJ2-3; D is undetermined. The germline V and J ends were trimmed by 5 bases and 6 bases, with 9 bases remaining between them. Germline V gives CDR1 SGHAT, CDR2 FQNNGV. The CDR3 contains 12 residues. The entire variable domain, with the rest obtained from reference TRBV11-2 and TRBJ2-3, is as follows: EAGVAQSPRYKIIEKRQSVAFWCNPISGHATLYWYQQILGQGPKLLIQFQNNGVVDDSQLPKDRFSAERLKGVDSTLKIQPAKLEDSAVYLCASSLLSDTQYFGPGTRLTVL.

This clone was detected a few times. The chain uses TRBV3-1 (or the pseudogene TRBV3-2) and TRBJ2-1, with D possibly being TRBD2 (6 bases). V was pared by 0 bases and J by 12 bases, with 21 bases between. Germline CDR1 and CDR2: LGHDT and YNNKEL (reference sequence). CDR3 length: 16 residues. The CDR3 coding sequence is TGTGCCAGCAGCCAAGAACCGGGACTTTCTCCGATTGGGCAGTTCTTC. Its protein product is CASSQEPGLSPIGQFF.

V usage is TRBV19 and J usage is TRBJ2-7; possible D gene TRBD2, 6 bases. The CDR3 spans 15 residues. Germline CDR1 LNHDA, CDR2 SQIVND (reference sequence). The V gene lost 2 bases and the J gene lost 0 bases, with 11 bases spanning the gap. The CDR3 DNA reads TGTGCCAGTAGTATAAGTGGGAGGAGCTCCTACGAGCAGTACTTC. Residues: CASSISGRSSYEQYF.

This clone was counted between two and nine times. The chain recombines TRBV7-9 with TRBJ1-2; 12 nucleotides align to TRBD1. Looked up from germline, CDR1 is SEHNR and CDR2 is FQNEAQ (reference sequence). The V and J ends lost 5 bases and 7 bases, in that order; junction bases with no gene match: 8. The CDR3 contains 15 residues. CDR3 sequence: CASSIGTGGLGGYTF. CDR3 nucleotides: TGTGCCAGCAGCATTGGGACAGGGGGCTTGGGTGGCTACACCTTC.

The genes are TRBV19 and TRBJ2-5; a possible D gene is TRBD2 (6 bases). Trimming removed 9 bases from V and 5 bases from J, with 16 bases in between. CDR1 LNHDA and CDR2 SQIVND come from the germline V gene (reference sequence). There are 13 residues in the CDR3. The CDR3 spells CASRDSSGETQYF. CDR3 DNA sequence: TGTGCCAGCCGGGACTCATCAGGGGAGACCCAGTACTTC.

This chain links TRBV18 with TRBJ2-3, with a tentative D call TRBD1 (5 bases). The CDR3 has 13 residues. Trimming shortened V by 1 base and J by 5 bases, and 7 bases separated the two germline ends. The V gene's germline CDR1 is KGHSH and CDR2 LQKENI. CDR3 protein: CASSPLREDTQYF. The CDR3 region has the DNA TGTGCCAGCTCACCACTCAGGGAAGATACGCAGTATTTT.

This clone was seen just once. The chain joins TRBV10-3 to TRBJ2-7; 8 nucleotides line up with TRBD2. Per the germline V gene, CDR1 is ENHRY and CDR2 is SYGVKD. The CDR3 length is 18 residues. V dropped 11 bases and J dropped 3; count of bases not matched to a gene: 24. In DNA form, the CDR3 reads TGTGCCGCCTCTCGGTTCCCGGGTGGTAGCGGGGAAGTCTACGAGCAGTACTTC. It translates to CAASRFPGGSGEVYEQYF.

The chain links TRBV11-2 to TRBJ2-3; TRBD1 is a possible D gene (6 bases). Deletions cut 2 bases from V and 1 base from J, with 10 bases between. The CDR3 runs 15 residues. CDR1 is SGHAT, CDR2 FQNNGV, per germline. For the CDR3, the DNA is TGTGCCAGCAGCTTACCCAAGGGGGGCACAGATACGCAGTATTTT. Protein: CASSLPKGGTDTQYF.

The chain couples TRBV30 to TRBJ2-7, with a possible D match to TRBD2 (6 bases). This CDR3 contains 15 residues. Trimming cost V 3 bases and J 3 bases, with 18 bases left between them. Germline values: CDR1 GTSNPN, CDR2 SVGIG (reference sequence). CDR3 residues: CAWSTRGIPFYEQYV. CDR3 in DNA: TGTGCCTGGAGCACCCGGGGGATACCGTTCTACGAGCAGTACGTC.

This chain links TRBV30 with TRBJ1-3, with D perhaps matching TRBD1 (5 bases). The CDR3 is made up of 14 amino acids. V was clipped by 5 bases and J by 4 bases, with 15 bases between them. Germline V gives CDR1 GTSNPN, CDR2 SVGIG (reference sequence). CDR3 protein: CAWLSGESGNTIYF. CDR3 DNA: TGTGCCTGGCTCTCGGGGGAAAGCGGAAACACCATATATTTT.

This chain links TRBV28 with TRBJ2-7; TRBD1 matches at 11 bases. Germline V gives CDR1 MDHEN, CDR2 SYDVKM. J gave up 7 bases and V 3 bases, and 8 bases lay outside the gene matches. The CDR3 covers 15 residues. The CDR3 spells CASSLGGQGAWEQYV. In DNA form, the CDR3 reads TGTGCCAGCAGTTTGGGAGGACAGGGGGCGTGGGAGCAGTACGTC.

The chain uses TRBV11-2 and TRBJ1-6; D gene unclear. Looked up from germline, CDR1 is SGHAT and CDR2 is FQNNGV. Trimming pared 5 bases from V and 7 bases from J, leaving 15 bases between. The CDR3 length is 15 residues. Written as DNA, the CDR3 is TGTGCCAGCAGCCCCCGGAGGGTTCCCAATTCACCCCTCCACTTT. Translation: CASSPRRVPNSPLHF.

This clone was picked up one time. The chain recombines TRBV6-5 with TRBJ1-4; D may be TRBD1 (5 bases). V was cut by 4 bases and J by 6 bases, with 18 bases left in between. Germline V CDR1 and CDR2: MNHEY, SVGAGI. The CDR3 is made up of 16 amino acids. The CDR3 region is CASSSAPGAGDEKLFF. The CDR3 DNA reads as TGTGCCAGCAGTTCCGCTCCCGGCGCGGGGGATGAAAAACTGTTTTTT.

Here the CDR3 reads CASSQESEVRSSGNTIYF. The CDR3 nucleotides are TGTGCCAGCAGCCAAGAGAGTGAAGTGAGGAGCTCTGGAAACACCATATATTTT. This chain uses TRBV3-1 (or the pseudogene TRBV3-2) with TRBJ1-3; D call uncertain. V lost 0 bases and J 0 bases, leaving 15 bases between the germline ends. The CDR3 consists of 18 residues. In germline, CDR1 is LGHDT, CDR2 YNNKEL (reference sequence).

V usage is TRBV27 and J usage is TRBJ2-1, with TRBD1 as a possible D gene (5 bases). This CDR3 comprises 12 residues. In germline, CDR1 is MNHEY, CDR2 SMNVEV (reference sequence). V was pared by 6 bases and J by 13 bases, with 16 bases between. CDR3 amino acids: CASRRGLGDQFF. CDR3 DNA sequence: TGTGCCAGCAGACGCGGCTTAGGGGATCAGTTCTTC.

The CDR3 protein is CASSEGGLAGGIEQFF. The CDR3 region has the DNA TGTGCCAGTAGTGAGGGAGGGCTAGCGGGAGGGATCGAGCAGTTCTTC. The chain employs TRBV19 and TRBJ2-1, with 12 nucleotides matching TRBD2. CDR3 length equals 16 residues. With V trimmed by 5 bases and J by 10 bases, 12 bases remained unmatched. CDR1 is LNHDA and CDR2 is SQIVND in the germline V gene (reference sequence).

The chain uses TRBV30 and TRBJ2-3; no firm D call. V lost 2 bases and J 0 bases, leaving 3 bases between the germline ends. This CDR3 is built from 12 residues. The germline CDR1 and CDR2 sequences are GTSNPN and SVGIG (reference sequence). The CDR3 protein is CAWSSSTDTQYF. The CDR3 DNA follows: TGTGCCTGGAGTAGCAGCACAGATACGCAGTATTTT.

The V and J genes are TRBV11-3 and TRBJ2-1; 7 positions match TRBD2. J lost 11 bases, V lost 8 bases, and 21 bases had no gene match. This CDR3 is 16 amino acids long. Looked up from germline, CDR1 is SGHNT and CDR2 is YENEEA. CDR3 protein: CASSMSPGEGLLKQFF. CDR3 sequence (DNA): TGTGCCAGCTCCATGAGCCCTGGAGAGGGACTACTTAAGCAGTTCTTC.

In this sample, this clone turned up a few times. The chain carries TRBV7-9 and TRBJ2-3; TRBD1 agrees at 7 bases. J lost 1 base, V lost 5 bases, and 12 bases had no gene match. This CDR3 is 17 amino acids long. CDR1 and CDR2 from the germline V gene are SEHNR and FQNEAQ (reference sequence). The CDR3 protein is CASSPTRGRHGTDTQYF. The CDR3 DNA reads as TGTGCCAGCAGCCCTACGAGGGGGCGGCATGGCACAGATACGCAGTATTTT.